Here is one TCR beta chain with its context. Its antigen is not yet known. No base quality values were provided; no much bigger clone lies one nucleotide off. The data derive from a study of T cell responses to AZD1222 COVID-19 vaccine (dated by TCRdb to the early 2020s). Regarding the study in general: Because spike-specific TCR depth and breadth did not differ between the two schedules, AZD1222 recipients who got a second dose at roughly 4 weeks were pooled with those who got a second dose at roughly 12 weeks. A total of approximately 230 trial participants underwent TCR sequencing, of whom 207 received two doses of AZD1222 and about 25 received two doses of the MenACWY control vaccine. Trial participants were enrolled by age into 18-55, 56-69 and 70-plus year subgroups, with roughly 160, 29 and 62 TCR-sequenced participants respectively.

Explained via the paper, the time point label denotes: baseline before first vaccination. The vaccinee samples were drawn from two UK trials, COV001 and COV002, one of which was a single-blind randomized controlled phase 2/3 trial testing AZD1222 (ChAdOx1 nCoV-19) in healthy adults. For TCRbeta chain sequencing, PBMC samples from trial participants were taken at day 0 and at day 28 after the second dose. The CDR3 spans 15 residues, from the cysteine through the phenylalanine. Solely the CDR3 DNA is kept, with 45 bases framed from the first base. Germline trimming: 2 bases from V, 5 bases from J; junction bases outside gene matches: 8. Sequences KGHSH (CDR1) and LQKENI (CDR2) are obtained from the germline V gene. Findings and caveats that apply to the study as a whole: Most participants were white British and females outnumbered males, and the authors suggested that clonal diversity may have been underestimated. Conclusions about previously exposed vaccinees were limited because only six or seven AZD1222 recipients were SARS-CoV-2 seropositive at baseline. The 56-69-year group was small, and its depth increase did not reach significance, likely because of low power. The whole spike protein was spanned by vaccine-associated CD4 TCRs, and dominant responses were seen in regions 160-218 and 743-854. No day 14 peak-response samples were available, so repertoires were characterized only after the peak T cell response. Nearly half of unique spike-specific TCRs reportedly recognized epitopes outside regions mutated in the B.1.351 and B.1.1.7 variants. After two AZD1222 doses, spike-specific TCR breadth and depth were significantly higher than at day 0 and than in MenACWY recipients.

The CDR3 regions of human TCRbeta chains were analyzed by immunosequencing. For the original study's pipeline: Repertoire TCRs were checked for matches against a reference library of SARS-CoV-2-specific TCRs that had been generated using the MIRA antigen-specificity platform. Breadth was defined as the fraction of unique TCRs that were SARS-CoV-2-associated, and depth was defined as the fraction of total T cells that were SARS-CoV-2-associated. Using the MIRA data, each spike-specific TCR was assigned both to the spike region to which the TCR was reactive and to a CD4 or CD8 class. Log10-transformed breadth and depth values were compared by one-way ANOVA with Sidak's multiple comparisons tests. TCRdb's version of the immuneACCESS table is confined to in-frame rearrangements and falls short of the full clone set. An unresolved V gene accounts for under half of the shortfall where checked; the remainder is of unknown origin. The V and J calls and the clone size are those of that table, but D and trimming were determined from the DNA. A total of about 140,000 clones appear in this sample, 80% to 95% of them only once. Clones ranked in the top ten supply about 3% of the sample.

This sample comprised peripheral blood, obtained on day 0 of AZD1222 vaccination. The TCR sequence derives from an adult in good health. Recombination joined TRBV18 with TRBJ2-5; 7 of the junction bases match TRBD1. For the CDR3, the sequence is CASSPSSGGPETQYF. The nucleotide sequence is given as TGTGCCAGCTCACCATCGTCAGGGGGACCCGAGACCCAGTACTTC. The CDR3, completed at both ends by the reference TRBV18 and TRBJ2-5 genes, gives the full variable domain NAGVMQNPRHLVRRRGQEARLRCSPMKGHSHVYWYRQLPEEGLKFMVYLQKENIIDESGMPKERFSAEFPKEGPSILRIQQVVRGDSAAYFCASSPSSGGPETQYFGPGTRLLVL.